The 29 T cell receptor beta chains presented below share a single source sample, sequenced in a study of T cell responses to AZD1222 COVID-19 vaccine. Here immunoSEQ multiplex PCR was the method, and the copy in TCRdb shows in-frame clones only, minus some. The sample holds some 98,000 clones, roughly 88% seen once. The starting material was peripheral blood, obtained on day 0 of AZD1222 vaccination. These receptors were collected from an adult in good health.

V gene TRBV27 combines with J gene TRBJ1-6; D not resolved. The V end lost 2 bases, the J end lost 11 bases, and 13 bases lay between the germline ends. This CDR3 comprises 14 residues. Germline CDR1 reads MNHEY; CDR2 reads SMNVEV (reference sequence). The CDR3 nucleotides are TGTGCCAGCAGTTTAGAGGGAGTAGGAGCACCCCTCCACTTT. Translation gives CASSLEGVGAPLHF.

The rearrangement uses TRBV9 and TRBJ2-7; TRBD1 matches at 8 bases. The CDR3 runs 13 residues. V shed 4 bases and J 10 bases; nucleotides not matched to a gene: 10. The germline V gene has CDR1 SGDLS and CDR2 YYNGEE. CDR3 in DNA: TGTGCCAGCAGCACCCGGACAGGGTTTGAACAGTACTTC. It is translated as CASSTRTGFEQYF.

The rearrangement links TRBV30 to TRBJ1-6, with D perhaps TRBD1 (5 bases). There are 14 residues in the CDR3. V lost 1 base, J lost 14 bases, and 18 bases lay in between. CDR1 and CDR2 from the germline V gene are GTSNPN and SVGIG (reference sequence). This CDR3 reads CAWSAGTDPGALHF. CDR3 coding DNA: TGTGCCTGGAGTGCCGGGACCGACCCTGGGGCCCTCCACTTT.

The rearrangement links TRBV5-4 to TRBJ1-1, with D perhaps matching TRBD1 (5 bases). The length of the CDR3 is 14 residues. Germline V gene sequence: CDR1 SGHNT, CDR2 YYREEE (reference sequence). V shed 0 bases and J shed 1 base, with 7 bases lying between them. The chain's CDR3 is CASSLGGRNTEAFF. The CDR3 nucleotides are TGTGCCAGCAGCTTGGGGGGGAGGAACACTGAAGCTTTCTTT. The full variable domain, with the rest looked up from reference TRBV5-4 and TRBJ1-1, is ETGVTQSPTHLIKTRGQQVTLRCSSQSGHNTVSWYQQALGQGPQFIFQYYREEENGRGNFPPRFSGLQFPNYSSELNVNALELDDSALYLCASSLGGRNTEAFFGQGTRLTVV.

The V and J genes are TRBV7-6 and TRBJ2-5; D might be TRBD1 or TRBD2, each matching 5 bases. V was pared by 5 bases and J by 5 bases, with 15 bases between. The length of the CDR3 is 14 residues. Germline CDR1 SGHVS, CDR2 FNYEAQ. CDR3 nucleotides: TGTGCCAGCAGCCGGGGCCAGATCGGTGAGACCCAGTACTTC. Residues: CASSRGQIGETQYF. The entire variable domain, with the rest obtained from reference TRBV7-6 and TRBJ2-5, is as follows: GAGVSQSPRYKVTKRGQDVALRCDPISGHVSLYWYRQALGQGPEFLTYFNYEAQQDKSGLPNDRFSAERPEGSISTLTIQRTEQRDSAMYRCASSRGQIGETQYFGPGTRLLVL.

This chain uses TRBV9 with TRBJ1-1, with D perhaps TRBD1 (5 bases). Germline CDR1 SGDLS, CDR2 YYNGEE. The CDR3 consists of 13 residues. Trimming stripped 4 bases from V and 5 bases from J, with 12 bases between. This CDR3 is CASSPRGGTEAFF. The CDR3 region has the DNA TGTGCCAGCAGCCCACGGGGGGGGACTGAAGCTTTCTTT.

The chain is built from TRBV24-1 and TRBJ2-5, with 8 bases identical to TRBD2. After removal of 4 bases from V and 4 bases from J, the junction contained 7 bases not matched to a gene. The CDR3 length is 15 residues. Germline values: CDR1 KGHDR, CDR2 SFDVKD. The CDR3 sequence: CATSDPAGGGETQYF. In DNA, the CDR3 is TGTGCCACCAGTGACCCCGCGGGGGGAGGAGAGACCCAGTACTTC.

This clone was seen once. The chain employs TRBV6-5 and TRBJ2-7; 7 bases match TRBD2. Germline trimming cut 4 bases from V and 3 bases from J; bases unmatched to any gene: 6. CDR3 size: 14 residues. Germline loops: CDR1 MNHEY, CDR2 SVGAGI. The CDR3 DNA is TGTGCCAGCAGTTTGCTGGCGGGAGTCTACGAGCAGTACTTC. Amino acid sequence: CASSLLAGVYEQYF.

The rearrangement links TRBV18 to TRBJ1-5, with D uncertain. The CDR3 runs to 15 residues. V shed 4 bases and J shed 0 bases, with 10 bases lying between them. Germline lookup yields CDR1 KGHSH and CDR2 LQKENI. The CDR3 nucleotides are TGTGCCAGCTCACTTACGAGCCTTAGCAATCAGCCCCAGCATTTT. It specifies CASSLTSLSNQPQHF.

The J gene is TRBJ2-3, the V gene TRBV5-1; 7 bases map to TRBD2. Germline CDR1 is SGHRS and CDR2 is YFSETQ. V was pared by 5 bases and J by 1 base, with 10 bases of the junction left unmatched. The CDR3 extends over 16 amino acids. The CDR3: CASSSREAERTDTQYF. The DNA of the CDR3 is TGCGCCAGCAGTTCTCGGGAGGCGGAGCGCACAGATACGCAGTATTTT.

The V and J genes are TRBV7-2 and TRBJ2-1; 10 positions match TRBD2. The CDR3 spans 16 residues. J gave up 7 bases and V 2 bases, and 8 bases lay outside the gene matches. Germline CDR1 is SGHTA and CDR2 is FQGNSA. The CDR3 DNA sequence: TGTGCCAGCAGCTTAAGTACTAGCGGGGTCGGGAATGAGCAGTTCTTC. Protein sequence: CASSLSTSGVGNEQFF.

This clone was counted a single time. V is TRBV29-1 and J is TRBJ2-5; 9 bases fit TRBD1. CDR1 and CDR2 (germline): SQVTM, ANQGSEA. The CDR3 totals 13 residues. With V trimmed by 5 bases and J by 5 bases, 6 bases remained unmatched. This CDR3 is CSVRQGGIETQYF. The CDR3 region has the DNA TGCAGCGTTAGACAGGGGGGTATCGAGACCCAGTACTTC. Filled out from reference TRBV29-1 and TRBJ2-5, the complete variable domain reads SAVISQKPSRDICQRGTSLTIQCQVDSQVTMMFWYRQQPGQSLTLIATANQGSEATYESGFVIDKFPISRPNLTFSTLTVSNMSPEDSSIYLCSVRQGGIETQYFGPGTRLLVL.

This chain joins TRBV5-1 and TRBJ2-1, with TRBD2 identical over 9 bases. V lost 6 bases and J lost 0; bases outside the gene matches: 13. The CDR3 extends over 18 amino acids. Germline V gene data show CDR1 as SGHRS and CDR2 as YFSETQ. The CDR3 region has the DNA TGCGCCAGCACCCCGGTAGGACTAGCGTCGAGCTCCTACAATGAGCAGTTCTTC. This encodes CASTPVGLASSSYNEQFF.

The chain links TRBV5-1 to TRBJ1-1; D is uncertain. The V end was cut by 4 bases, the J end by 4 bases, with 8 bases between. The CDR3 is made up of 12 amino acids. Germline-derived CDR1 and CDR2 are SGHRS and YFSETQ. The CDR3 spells CASSPHGTEAFF. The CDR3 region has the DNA TGCGCCAGCAGCCCCCACGGCACTGAAGCTTTCTTT.

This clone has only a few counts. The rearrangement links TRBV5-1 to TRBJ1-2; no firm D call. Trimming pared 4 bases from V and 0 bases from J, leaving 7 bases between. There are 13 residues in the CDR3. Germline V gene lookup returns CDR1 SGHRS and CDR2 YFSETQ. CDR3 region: CASSTQSNYGYTF. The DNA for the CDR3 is TGCGCCAGCAGCACCCAGTCTAACTATGGCTACACCTTC.

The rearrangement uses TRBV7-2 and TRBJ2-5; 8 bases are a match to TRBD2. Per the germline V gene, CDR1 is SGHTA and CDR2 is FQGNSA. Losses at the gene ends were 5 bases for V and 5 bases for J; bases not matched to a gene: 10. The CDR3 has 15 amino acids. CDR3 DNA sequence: TGTGCCAGCAGCCCTCCAGCGGGGGTAGTGGAGACCCAGTACTTC. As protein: CASSPPAGVVETQYF.

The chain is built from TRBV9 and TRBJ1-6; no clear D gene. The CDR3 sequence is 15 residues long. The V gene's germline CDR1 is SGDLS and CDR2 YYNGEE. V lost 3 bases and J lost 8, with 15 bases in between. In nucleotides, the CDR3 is TGTGCCAGCAGCGCCGGGGTCCCCGGGGATTCACCCCTCCACTTT. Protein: CASSAGVPGDSPLHF.

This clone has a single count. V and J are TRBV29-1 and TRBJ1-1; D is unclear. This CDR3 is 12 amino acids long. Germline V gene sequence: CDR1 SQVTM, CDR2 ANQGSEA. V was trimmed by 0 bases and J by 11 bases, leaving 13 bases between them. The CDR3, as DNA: TGCAGCGTTGAAGATAGTTCTGCACAGGCTTTCTTT. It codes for CSVEDSSAQAFF.

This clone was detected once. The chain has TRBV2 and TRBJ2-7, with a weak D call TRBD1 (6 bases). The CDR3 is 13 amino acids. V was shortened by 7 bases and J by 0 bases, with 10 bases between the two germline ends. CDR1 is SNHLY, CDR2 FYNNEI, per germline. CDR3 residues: CASNRQASYEQYF. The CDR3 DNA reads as TGTGCCAGCAATCGACAGGCCTCCTACGAGCAGTACTTC. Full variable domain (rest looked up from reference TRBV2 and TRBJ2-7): EPEVTQTPSHQVTQMGQEVILRCVPISNHLYFYWYRQILGQKVEFLVSFYNNEISEKSEIFDDQFSVERPDGSNFTLKIRSTKLEDSAMYFCASNRQASYEQYFGPGTRLTVT.

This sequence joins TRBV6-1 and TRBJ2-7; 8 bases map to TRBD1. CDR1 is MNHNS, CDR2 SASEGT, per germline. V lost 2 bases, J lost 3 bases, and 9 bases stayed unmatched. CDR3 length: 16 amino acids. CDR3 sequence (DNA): TGTGCCAGCAGTGAAAAGACAGGGGTGAATTACTACGAGCAGTACTTC. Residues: CASSEKTGVNYYEQYF.

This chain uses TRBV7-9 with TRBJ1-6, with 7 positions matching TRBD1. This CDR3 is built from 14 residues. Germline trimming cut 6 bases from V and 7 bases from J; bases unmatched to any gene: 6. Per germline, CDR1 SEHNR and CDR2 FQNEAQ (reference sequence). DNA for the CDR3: TGTGCCAGCAGAAAGGACAGGTCCAATTCACCCCTCCACTTT. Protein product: CASRKDRSNSPLHF.

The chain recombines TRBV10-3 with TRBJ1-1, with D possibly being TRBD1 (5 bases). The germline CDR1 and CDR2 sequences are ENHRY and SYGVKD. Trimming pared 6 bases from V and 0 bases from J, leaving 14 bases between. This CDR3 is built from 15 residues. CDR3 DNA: TGTGCCATCAGGAGTTCGGGACTCGTGAACACTGAAGCTTTCTTT. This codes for CAIRSSGLVNTEAFF.

DNA of the CDR3: TGTGCCAGCAGTTCTTTAGGGCTAGCGGGGGGTCAGCAGTTCTTC. As protein: CASSSLGLAGGQQFF. The chain is built from TRBV6-5 and TRBJ2-1; 11 bases map to TRBD2. Germline V gives CDR1 MNHEY, CDR2 SVGAGI. The CDR3 totals 15 residues. V lost 4 bases and J lost 11; bases outside the gene matches: 10.

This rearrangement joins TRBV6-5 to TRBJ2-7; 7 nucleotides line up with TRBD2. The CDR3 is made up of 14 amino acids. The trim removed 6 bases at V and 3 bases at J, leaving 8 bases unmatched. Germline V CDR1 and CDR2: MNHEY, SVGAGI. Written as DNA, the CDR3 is TGTGCCAGCAGCCAAGCGGGACGGAACTACGAGCAGTACTTC. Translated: CASSQAGRNYEQYF.

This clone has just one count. CDR3 sequence reads: CASRIGGISGNTIYF. The CDR3 nucleotides are TGTGCCAGCAGAATCGGCGGAATCTCTGGAAACACCATATATTTT. The chain joins TRBV6-5 to TRBJ1-3; D uncertain. The CDR3 length is 15 residues. The germline V gene encodes CDR1 MNHEY and CDR2 SVGAGI. V dropped 6 bases and J dropped 0 bases, with 12 bases sitting between them.

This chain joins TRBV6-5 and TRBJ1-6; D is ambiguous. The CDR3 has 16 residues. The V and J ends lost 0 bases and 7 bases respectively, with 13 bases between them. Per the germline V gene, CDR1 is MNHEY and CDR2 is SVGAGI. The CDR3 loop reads CASSYSTGRLNSPLHF. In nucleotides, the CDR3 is TGTGCCAGCAGTTACTCGACGGGGAGGCTGAATTCACCCCTCCACTTT.

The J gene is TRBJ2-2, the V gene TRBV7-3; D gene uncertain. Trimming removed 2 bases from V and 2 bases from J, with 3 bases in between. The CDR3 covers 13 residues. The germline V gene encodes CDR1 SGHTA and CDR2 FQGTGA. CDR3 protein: CASSLSNTGELFF. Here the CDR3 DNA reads TGTGCCAGCAGCTTATCCAACACCGGGGAGCTGTTTTTT.

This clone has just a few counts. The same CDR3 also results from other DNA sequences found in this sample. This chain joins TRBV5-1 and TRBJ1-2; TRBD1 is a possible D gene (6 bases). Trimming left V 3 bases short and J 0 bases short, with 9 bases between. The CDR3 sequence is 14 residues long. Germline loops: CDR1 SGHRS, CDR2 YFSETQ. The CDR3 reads CASSSGTSNYGYTF. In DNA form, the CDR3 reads TGCGCCAGCAGCTCCGGGACATCTAACTATGGCTACACCTTC.

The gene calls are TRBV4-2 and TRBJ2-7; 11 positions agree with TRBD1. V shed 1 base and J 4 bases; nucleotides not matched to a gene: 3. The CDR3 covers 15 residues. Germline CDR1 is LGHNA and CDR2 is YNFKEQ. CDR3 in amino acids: CASSQVGTGGYEQYF. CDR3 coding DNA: TGTGCCAGCAGCCAAGTTGGGACAGGGGGTTACGAGCAGTACTTC.